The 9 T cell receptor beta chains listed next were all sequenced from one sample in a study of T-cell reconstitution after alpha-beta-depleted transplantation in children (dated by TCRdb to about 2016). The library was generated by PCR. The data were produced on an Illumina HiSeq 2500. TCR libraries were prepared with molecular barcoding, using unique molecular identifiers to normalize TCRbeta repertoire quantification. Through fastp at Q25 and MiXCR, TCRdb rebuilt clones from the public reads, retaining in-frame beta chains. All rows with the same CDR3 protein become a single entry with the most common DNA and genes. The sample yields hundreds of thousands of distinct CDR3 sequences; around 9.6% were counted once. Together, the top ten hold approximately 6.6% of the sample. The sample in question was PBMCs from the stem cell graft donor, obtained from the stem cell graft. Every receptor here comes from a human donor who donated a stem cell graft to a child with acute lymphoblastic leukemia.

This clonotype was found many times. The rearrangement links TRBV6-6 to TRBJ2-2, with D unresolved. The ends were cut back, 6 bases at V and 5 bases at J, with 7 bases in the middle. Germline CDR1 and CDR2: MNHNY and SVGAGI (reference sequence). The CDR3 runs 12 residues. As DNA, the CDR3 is TGTGCCAGCAGCCGGTTGACCGGGGAGCTGTTTTTT. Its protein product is CASSRLTGELFF.

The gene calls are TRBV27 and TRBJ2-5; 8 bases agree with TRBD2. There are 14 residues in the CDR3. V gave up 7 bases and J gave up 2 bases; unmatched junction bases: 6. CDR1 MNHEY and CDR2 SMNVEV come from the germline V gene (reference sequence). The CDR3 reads CASKGTSVQETQYF. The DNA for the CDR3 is TGTGCCAGCAAAGGGACTAGTGTACAAGAGACCCAGTACTTC.

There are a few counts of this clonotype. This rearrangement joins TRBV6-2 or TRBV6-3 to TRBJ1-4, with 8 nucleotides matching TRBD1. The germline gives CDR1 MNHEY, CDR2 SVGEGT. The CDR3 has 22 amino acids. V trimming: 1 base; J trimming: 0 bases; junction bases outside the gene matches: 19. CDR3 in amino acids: CASSYWGQVGPQPFATNEKLFF. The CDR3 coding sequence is TGTGCCAGCAGTTACTGGGGACAGGTTGGCCCCCAACCCTTCGCAACTAATGAAAAACTGTTTTTT.

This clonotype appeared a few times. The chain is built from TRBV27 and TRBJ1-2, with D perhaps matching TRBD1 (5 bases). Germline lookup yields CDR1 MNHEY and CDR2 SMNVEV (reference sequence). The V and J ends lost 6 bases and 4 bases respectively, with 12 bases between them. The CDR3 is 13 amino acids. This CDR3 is CASRSGPSYGYTF. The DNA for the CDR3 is TGTGCCAGCAGGTCGGGACCGAGCTATGGCTACACCTTC.

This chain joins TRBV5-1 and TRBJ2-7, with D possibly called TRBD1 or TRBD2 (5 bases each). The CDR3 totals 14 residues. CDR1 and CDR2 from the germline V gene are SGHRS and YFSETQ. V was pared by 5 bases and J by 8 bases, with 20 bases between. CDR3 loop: CASSPGPGSAQQYF. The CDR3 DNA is TGCGCCAGCAGTCCGGGGCCCGGATCCGCTCAGCAGTACTTC. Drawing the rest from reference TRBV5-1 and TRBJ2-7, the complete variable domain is KAGVTQTPRYLIKTRGQQVTLSCSPISGHRSVSWYQQTPGQGLQFLFEYFSETQRNKGNFPGRFSGRQFSNSRSEMNVSTLELGDSALYLCASSPGPGSAQQYFGPGTRLTVT.

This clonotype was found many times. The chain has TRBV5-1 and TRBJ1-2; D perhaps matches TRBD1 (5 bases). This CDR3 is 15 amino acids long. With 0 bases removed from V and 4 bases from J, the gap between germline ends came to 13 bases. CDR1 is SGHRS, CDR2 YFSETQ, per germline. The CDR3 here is CASSLELPRVYGYTF. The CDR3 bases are TGCGCCAGCAGCTTGGAACTCCCCAGGGTCTATGGCTACACCTTC.

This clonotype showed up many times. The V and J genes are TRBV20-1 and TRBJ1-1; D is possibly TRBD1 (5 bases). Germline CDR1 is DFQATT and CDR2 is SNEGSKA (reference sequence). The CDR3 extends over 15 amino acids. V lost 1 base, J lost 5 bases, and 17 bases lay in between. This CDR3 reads CSARGQGYGKTEAFF. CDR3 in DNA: TGCAGTGCTAGAGGCCAGGGTTATGGGAAAACTGAAGCTTTCTTT.

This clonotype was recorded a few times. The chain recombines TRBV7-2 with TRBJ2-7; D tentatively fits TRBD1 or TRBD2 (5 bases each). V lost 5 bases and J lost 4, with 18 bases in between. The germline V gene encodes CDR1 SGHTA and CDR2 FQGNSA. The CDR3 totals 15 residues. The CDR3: CASSPPGRGVYEQYF. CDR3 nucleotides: TGTGCCAGCAGCCCCCCCGGCCGGGGCGTGTACGAGCAGTACTTC.

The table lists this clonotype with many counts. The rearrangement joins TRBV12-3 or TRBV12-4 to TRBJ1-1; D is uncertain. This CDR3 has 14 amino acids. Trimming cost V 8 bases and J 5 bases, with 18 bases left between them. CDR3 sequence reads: CASLPNLGRTEAFF. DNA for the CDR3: TGTGCCAGCTTGCCCAACTTGGGGAGAACTGAAGCTTTCTTT.